Sequencing of this T cell receptor beta chain was carried out in a study of post-analysis software for immune sequencing data. The study, taken as a whole, reports: Pronounced co-clustering by F measure was evident among identically batched samples. Compared with controls, patients had more of five or six TRBV segments, including TRBV5-6, TRBV5-1 and TRBV20-1.

The library was made from cDNA and included unique molecular identifiers. One entry per CDR3 protein results from TCRdb running MiXCR on the PCR reads. The table includes roughly 670,000 distinct CDR3 sequences, 55% to 70% detected once. Details on this clonotype: Its antigen is undetermined.

Trimming shortened V by 6 bases and J by 2 bases, and 11 bases separated the two germline ends. The CDR3 covers 14 residues. Germline assignment: CDR1 MGHRA and CDR2 YSYEKL. V gene TRBV4-1 combines with J gene TRBJ2-4; no clear D. The receptor comes from a girl aged 2-10 years with multiple sclerosis. Material: blood. CDR3 loop: CASSSGVSKNIQYF. The DNA of the CDR3 is TGCGCCAGCAGTTCTGGGGTATCCAAAAACATTCAGTACTTC.